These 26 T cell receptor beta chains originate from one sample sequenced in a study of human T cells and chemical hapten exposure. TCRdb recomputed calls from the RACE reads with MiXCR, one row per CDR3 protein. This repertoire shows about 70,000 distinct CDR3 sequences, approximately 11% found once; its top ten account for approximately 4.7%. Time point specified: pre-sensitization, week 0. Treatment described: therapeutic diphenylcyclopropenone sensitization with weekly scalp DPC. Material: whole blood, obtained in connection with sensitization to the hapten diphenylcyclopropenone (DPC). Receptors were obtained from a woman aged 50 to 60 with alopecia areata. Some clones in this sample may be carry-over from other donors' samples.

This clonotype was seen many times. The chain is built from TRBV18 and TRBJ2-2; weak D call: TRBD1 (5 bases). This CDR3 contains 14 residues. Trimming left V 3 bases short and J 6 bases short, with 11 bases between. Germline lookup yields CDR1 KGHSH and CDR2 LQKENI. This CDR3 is CASSPLDSPGELFF. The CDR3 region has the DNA TGTGCCAGCTCACCCCTCGACAGTCCCGGGGAGCTGTTTTTT.

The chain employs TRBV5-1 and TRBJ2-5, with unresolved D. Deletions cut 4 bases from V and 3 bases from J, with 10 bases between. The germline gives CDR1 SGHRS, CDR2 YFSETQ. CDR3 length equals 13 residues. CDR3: CASSPGSEETQYF. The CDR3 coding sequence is TGCGCCAGCAGCCCCGGGTCGGAAGAGACCCAGTACTTC.

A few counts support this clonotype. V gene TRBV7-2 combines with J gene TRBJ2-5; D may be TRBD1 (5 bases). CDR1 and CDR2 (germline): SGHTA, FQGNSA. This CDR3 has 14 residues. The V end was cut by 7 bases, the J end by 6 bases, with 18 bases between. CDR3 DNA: TGTGCCAGCACCCAAGGAGTAGCAGGGAAGACCCAGTACTTC. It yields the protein CASTQGVAGKTQYF.

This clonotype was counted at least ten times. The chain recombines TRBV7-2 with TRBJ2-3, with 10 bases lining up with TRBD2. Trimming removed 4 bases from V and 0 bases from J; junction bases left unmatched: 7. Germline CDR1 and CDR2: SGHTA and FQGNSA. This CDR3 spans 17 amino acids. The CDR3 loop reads CASSSSLAGGSTDTQYF. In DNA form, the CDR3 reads TGTGCCAGCAGCTCTTCCTTAGCGGGGGGAAGCACAGATACGCAGTATTTT.

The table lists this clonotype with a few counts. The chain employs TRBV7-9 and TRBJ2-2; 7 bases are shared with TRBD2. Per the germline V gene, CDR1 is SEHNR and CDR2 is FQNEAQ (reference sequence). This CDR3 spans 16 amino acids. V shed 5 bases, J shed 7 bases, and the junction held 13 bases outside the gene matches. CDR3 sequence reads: CASSTGLVGVVGELFF. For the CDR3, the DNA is TGTGCCAGCAGCACTGGACTAGTGGGAGTCGTCGGGGAGCTGTTTTTT.

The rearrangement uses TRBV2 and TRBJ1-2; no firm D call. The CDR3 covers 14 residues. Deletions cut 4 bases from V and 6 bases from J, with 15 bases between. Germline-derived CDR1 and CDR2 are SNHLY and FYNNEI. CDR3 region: CASSVGRPLDGYTF. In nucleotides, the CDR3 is TGTGCCAGCAGTGTAGGCCGTCCATTGGATGGCTACACCTTC. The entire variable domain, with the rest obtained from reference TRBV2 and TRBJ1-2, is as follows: EPEVTQTPSHQVTQMGQEVILRCVPISNHLYFYWYRQILGQKVEFLVSFYNNEISEKSEIFDDQFSVERPDGSNFTLKIRSTKLEDSAMYFCASSVGRPLDGYTFGSGTRLTVV.

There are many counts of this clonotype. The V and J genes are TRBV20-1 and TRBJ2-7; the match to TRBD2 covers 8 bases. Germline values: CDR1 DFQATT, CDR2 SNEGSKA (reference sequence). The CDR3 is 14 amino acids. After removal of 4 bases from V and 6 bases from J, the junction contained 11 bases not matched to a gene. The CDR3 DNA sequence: TGCAGTGCTACTCCAGGGGCGGGAGGAGGCGAGCAGTACTTC. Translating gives CSATPGAGGGEQYF.

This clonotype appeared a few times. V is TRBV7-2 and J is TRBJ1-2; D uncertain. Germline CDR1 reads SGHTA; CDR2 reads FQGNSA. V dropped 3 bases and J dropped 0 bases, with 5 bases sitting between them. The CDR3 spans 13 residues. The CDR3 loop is CASSFQSNYGYTF. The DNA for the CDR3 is TGTGCCAGCAGCTTCCAGTCTAACTATGGCTACACCTTC.

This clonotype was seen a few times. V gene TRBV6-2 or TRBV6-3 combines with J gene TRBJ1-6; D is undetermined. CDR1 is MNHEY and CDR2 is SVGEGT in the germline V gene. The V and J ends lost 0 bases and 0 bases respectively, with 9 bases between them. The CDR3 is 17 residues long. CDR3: CASSYSPRRSYNSPLHF. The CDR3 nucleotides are TGTGCCAGCAGTTACTCGCCCCGGCGCTCCTATAATTCACCCCTCCACTTT.

Here the CDR3 reads CSASGAASSTDTQYF. The CDR3 nucleotides are TGCAGTGCTAGCGGGGCAGCCTCTAGCACAGATACGCAGTATTTT. The genes are TRBV20-1 and TRBJ2-3, with D perhaps given as TRBD1 or TRBD2 (5 bases each). Germline CDR1 is DFQATT and CDR2 is SNEGSKA (reference sequence). The CDR3 has 15 residues. V lost 3 bases and J lost 0, with 13 bases in between.

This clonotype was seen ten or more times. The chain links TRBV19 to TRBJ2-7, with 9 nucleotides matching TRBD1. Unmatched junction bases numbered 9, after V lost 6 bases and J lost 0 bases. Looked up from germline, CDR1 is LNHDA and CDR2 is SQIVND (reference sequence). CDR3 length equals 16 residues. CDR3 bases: TGTGCCAGTAGAAGACAGGGGGGAAAGAACTCCTACGAGCAGTACTTC. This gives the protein CASRRQGGKNSYEQYF.

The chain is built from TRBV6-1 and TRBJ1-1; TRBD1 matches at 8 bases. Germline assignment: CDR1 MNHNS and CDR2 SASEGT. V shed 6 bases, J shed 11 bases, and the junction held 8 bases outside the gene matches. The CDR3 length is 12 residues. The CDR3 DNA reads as TGTGCCAGCAGCGCAGGGGGCCGTGGCGCTTTCTTT. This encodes CASSAGGRGAFF.

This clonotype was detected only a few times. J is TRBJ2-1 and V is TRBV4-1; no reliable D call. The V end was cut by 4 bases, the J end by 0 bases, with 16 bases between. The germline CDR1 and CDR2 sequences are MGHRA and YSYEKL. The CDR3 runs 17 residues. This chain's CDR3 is CASSLDLGSSSYNEQFF. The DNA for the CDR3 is TGCGCCAGCAGCCTTGATTTGGGGTCGAGCTCCTACAATGAGCAGTTCTTC.

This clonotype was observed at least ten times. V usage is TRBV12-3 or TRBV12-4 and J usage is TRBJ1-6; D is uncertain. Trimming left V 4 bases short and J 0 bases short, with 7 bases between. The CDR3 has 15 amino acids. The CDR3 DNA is TGTGCCAGCAGTTCCCGGGACTCCTATAATTCACCCCTCCACTTT. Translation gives CASSSRDSYNSPLHF.

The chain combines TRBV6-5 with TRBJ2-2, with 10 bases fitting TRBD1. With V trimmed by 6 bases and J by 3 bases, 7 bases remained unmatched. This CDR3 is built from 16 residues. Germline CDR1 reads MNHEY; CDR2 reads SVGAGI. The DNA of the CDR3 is TGTGCCAGCAGGGACCGGGACAGGGGATACACCGGGGAGCTGTTTTTT. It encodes CASRDRDRGYTGELFF.

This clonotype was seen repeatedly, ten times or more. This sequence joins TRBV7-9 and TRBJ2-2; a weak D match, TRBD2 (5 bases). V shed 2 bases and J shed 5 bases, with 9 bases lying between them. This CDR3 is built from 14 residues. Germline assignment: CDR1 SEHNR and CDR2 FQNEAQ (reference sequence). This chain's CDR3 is CASSLMRVTGELFF. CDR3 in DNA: TGTGCCAGCAGCTTAATGAGGGTGACCGGGGAGCTGTTTTTT.

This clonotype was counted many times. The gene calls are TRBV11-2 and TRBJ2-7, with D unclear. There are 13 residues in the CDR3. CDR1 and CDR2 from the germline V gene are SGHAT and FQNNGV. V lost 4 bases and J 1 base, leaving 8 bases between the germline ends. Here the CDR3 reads CASSSHRSYEQYF. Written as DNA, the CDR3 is TGTGCCAGCAGCTCACACAGATCCTACGAGCAGTACTTC. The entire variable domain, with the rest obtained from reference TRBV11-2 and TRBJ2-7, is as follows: EAGVAQSPRYKIIEKRQSVAFWCNPISGHATLYWYQQILGQGPKLLIQFQNNGVVDDSQLPKDRFSAERLKGVDSTLKIQPAKLEDSAVYLCASSSHRSYEQYFGPGTRLTVT.

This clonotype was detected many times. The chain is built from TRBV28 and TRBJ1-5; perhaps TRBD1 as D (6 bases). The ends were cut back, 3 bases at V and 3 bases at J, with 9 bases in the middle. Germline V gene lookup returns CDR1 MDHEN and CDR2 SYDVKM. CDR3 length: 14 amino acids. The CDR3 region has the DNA TGTGCCAGCAGTTTTGGGACACCCAATCAGCCCCAGCATTTT. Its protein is CASSFGTPNQPQHF.

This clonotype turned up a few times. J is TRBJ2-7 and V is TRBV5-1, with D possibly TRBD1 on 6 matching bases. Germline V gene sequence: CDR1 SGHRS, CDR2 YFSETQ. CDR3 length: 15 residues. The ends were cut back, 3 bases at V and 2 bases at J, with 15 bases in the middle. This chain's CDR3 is CASSYSRTDPYEQYF. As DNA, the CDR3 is TGCGCCAGCAGCTATTCCAGGACAGATCCCTACGAGCAGTACTTC.

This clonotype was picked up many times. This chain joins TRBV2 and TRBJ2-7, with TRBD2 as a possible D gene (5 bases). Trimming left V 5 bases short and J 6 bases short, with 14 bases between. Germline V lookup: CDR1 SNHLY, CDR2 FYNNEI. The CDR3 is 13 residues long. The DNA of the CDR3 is TGTGCCAGCAGTCAGAACCCTGAGGGCGAGCAGTACTTC. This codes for CASSQNPEGEQYF.

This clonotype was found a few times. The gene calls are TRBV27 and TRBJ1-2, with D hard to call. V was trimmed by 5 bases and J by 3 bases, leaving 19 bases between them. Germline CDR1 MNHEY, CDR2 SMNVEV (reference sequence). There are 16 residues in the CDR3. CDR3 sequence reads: CASSPTRTPGDYGYTF. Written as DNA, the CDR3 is TGTGCCAGCAGTCCGACGCGCACACCAGGAGACTATGGCTACACCTTC.

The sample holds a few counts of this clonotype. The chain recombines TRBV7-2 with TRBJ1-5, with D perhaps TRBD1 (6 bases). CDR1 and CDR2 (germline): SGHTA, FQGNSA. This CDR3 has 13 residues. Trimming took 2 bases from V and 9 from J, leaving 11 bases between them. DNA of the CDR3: TGTGCCAGCAGCTTAACAGGGTCACGGCCCCAGCATTTT. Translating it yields CASSLTGSRPQHF.

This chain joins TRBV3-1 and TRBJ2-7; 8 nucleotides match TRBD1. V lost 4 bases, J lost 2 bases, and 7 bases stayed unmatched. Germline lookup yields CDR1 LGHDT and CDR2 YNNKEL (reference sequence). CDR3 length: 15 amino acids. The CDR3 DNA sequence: TGTGCCAGCAGCCTCCAGGACAGGGCCCCCTACGAGCAGTACTTC. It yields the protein CASSLQDRAPYEQYF.

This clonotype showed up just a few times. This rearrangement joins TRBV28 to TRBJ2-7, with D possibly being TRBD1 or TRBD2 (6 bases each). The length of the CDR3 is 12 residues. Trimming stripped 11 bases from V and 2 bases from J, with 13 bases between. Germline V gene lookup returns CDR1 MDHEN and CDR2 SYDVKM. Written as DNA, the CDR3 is TGTGCCGCACGGGGGCGGGCCTACGAGCAGTACTTC. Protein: CAARGRAYEQYF.

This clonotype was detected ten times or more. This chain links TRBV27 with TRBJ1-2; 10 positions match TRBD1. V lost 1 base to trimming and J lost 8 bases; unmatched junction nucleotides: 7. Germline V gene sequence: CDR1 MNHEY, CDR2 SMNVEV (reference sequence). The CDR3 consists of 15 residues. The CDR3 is CASSLFGTGAFGYTF. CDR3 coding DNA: TGTGCCAGCAGTTTATTTGGGACAGGGGCTTTCGGCTACACCTTC.

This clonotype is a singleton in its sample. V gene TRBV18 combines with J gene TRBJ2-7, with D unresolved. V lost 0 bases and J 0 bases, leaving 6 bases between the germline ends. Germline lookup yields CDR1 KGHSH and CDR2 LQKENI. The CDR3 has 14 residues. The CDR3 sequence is CASSPPLTSYEQYF. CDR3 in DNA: TGTGCCAGCTCACCACCGTTAACCTCCTACGAGCAGTACTTC.